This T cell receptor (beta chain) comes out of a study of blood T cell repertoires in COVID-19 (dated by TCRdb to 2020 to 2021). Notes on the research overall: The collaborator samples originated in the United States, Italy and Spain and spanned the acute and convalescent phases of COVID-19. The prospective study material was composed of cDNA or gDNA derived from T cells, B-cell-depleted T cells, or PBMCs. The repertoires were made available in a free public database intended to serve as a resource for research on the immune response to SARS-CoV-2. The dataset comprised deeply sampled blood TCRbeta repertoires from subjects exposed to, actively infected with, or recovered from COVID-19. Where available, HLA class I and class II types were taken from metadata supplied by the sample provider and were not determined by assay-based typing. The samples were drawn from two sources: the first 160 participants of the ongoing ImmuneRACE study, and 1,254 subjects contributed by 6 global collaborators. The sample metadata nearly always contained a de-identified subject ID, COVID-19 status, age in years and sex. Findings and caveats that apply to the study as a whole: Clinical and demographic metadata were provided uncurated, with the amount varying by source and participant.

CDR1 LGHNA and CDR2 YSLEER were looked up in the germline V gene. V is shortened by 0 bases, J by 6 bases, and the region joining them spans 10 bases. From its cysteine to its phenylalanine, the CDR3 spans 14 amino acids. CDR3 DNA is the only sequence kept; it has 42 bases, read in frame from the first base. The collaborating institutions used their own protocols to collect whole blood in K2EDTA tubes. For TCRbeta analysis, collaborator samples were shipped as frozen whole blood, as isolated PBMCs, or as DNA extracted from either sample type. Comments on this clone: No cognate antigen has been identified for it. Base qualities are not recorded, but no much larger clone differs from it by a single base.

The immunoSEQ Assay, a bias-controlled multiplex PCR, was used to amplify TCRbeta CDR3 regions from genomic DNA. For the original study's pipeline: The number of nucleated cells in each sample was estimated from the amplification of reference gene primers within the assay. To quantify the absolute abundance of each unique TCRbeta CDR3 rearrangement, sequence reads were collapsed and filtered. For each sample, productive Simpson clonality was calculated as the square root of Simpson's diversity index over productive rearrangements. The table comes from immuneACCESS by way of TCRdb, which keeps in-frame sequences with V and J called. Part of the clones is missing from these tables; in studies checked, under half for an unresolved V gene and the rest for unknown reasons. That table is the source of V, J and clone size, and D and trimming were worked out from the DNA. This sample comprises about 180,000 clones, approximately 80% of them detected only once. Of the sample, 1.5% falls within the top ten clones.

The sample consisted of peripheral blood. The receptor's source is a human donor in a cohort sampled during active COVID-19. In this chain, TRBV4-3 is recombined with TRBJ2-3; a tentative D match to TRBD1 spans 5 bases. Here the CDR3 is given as CASSQDLGADTQYF. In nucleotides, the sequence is TGCGCCAGCAGCCAAGATCTTGGGGCGGATACGCAGTATTTT.